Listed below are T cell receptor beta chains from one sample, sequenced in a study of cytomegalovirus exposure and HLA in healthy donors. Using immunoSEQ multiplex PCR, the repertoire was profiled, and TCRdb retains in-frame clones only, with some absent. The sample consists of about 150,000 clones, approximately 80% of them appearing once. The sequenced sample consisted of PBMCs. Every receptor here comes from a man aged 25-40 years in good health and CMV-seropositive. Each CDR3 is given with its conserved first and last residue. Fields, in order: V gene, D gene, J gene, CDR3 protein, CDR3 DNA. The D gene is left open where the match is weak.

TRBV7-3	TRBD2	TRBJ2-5	CASSLVAGTQETQYF	TGTGCCAGCAGCCTCGTAGCGGGAACTCAAGAGACCCAGTACTTC
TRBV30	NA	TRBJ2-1	CAWSVLTHEQFF	TGTGCCTGGAGTGTACTTACCCATGAGCAGTTCTTC
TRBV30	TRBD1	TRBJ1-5	CAWNNRGSSNQPQHF	TGTGCCTGGAATAACAGGGGTTCGAGCAATCAGCCCCAGCATTTT
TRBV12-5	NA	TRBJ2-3	CASGFSGTDTQYF	TGTGCTAGTGGTTTCTCTGGCACAGATACGCAGTATTTT
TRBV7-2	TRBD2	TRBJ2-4	CASSLVGLAGGVPKNIQYF	TGTGCCAGCAGCTTAGTTGGACTAGCGGGAGGAGTCCCTAAAAACATTCAGTACTTC
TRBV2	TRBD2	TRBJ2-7	CASTVAGGPYEQYF	TGTGCCAGTACAGTAGCGGGAGGGCCCTACGAGCAGTACTTC
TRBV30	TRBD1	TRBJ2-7	CAWSLDRGSYEQYF	TGTGCCTGGAGTCTCGACAGGGGGTCCTACGAGCAGTACTTC
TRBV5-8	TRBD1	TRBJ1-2	CASRYDRVYYTF	TGTGCCAGCAGATACGACAGGGTTTATTACACCTTC
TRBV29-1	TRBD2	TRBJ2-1	CSVASGRAPNEQFF	TGCAGCGTTGCAAGCGGGAGGGCCCCCAATGAGCAGTTCTTC
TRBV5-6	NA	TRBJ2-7	CASSLYGSGSYEQYF	TGTGCCAGCAGCTTGTACGGGAGCGGATCCTACGAGCAGTACTTC